This T cell receptor beta chain emerged from a study of control samples from healthy donors and cancer patients. The data were produced by immunoSEQ multiplex PCR, yet TCRdb's version contains in-frame clones alone and is incomplete. The sample has 95,000 to 130,000 clones; roughly 92% are singletons. Germline V gives CDR1 MRHNA, CDR2 SNTAGT. Between the trimmed V and J ends, which lost 6 bases and 6 bases, there was a span of 13 bases. The CDR3 length is 13 residues. This TCR came from a man in his thirties or forties in good health. J is TRBJ2-3 and V is TRBV6-4; D is unresolved. Source material: blood. CDR3 sequence: CASSATDGDTQYF. The CDR3 nucleotides read TGTGCCAGCAGCGCCACGGATGGGGATACGCAGTATTTT.